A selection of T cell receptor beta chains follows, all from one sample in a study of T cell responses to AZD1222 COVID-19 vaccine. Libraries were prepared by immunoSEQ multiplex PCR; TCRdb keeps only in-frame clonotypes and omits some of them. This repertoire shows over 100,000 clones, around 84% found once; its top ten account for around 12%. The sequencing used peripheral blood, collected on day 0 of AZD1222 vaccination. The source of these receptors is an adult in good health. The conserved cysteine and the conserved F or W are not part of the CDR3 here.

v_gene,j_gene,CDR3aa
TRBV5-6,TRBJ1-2,ASSLKGSNYGYT
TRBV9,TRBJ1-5,ASSARDSNQPQH
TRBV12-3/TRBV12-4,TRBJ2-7,ASSFANLVEQY
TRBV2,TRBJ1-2,AGHRGPEDYGYT
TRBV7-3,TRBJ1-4,ASSLGDGGKLF
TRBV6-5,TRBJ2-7,ASRDSLYEQY
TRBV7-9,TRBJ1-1,ASSSKQGNTEAF
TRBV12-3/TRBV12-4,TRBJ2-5,ASSLGETQY
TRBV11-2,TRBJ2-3,ASSLAGEDTQY
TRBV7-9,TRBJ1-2,ASSETVTENYGYT
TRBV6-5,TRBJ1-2,ASGRNYGYT
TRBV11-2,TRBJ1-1,ASSPTGPEAF
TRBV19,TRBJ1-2,ASSSGVGNYGYT
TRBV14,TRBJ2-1,ASSQRPRIDNEQF
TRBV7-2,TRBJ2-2,ASSSRQGNTGELF
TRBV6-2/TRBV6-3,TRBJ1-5,ASSYDQKTGEFQPQH
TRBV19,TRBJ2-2,ASGRPGKHTGELF
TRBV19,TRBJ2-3,ASSIYDTQY
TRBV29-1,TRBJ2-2,SVRTGGLNTGELF
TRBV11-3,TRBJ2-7,ASSLGYQGAEQY
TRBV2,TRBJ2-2,ASTRAGNTGELF
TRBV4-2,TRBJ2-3,ASSQRSLQGTDTQY
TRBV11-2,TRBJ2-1,ASSLDPPGLAGMGNEQF
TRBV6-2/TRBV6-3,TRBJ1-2,ASSYKGQGSYGYT
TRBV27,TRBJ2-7,ASSLGGTYEQY
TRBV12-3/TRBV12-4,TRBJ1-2,ASSFGRVGGYT
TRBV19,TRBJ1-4,ASTADRGREKLF
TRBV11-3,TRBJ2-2,ASSWDTSGGYTGELF
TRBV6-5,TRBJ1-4,ATGKGVTHDEKLF
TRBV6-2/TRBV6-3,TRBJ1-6,ASSFSGRSPLH
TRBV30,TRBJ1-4,AWSPGTGASTNEKLF
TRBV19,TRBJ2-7,ASSGLSSYEQY
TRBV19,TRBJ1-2,ASSKRGGAEYGYT
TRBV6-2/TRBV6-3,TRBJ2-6,ASSPTSGVSGANVLT
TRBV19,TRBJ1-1,ASRLAGLTEAF
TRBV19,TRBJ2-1,ASSTQGQEYNEQF
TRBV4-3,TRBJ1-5,ASSPTLVSYQPQH
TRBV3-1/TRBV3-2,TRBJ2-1,ASTQTSGEGYNEQF
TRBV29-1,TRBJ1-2,SVESSTGIDGYT
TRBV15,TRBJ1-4,ATSRTLGEKLF
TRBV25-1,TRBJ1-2,ASTAADRVGGYT
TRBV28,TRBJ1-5,ASSLLNQPQH
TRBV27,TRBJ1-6,ASSLGSPGSSPLH
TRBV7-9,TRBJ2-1,ASSSGTGFYNEQF
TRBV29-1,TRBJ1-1,SVATGSGTEAF
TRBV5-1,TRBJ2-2,ASSFEDKGTSQELF
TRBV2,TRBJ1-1,ASSARMPMNTEAF
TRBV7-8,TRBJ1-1,ASSLGESGAF
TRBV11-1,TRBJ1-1,ASSPDRGTEAF
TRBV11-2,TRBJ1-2,ASSLDPWQGARGYT
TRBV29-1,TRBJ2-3,SVDGQGAPDTQY
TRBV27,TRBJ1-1,ASSKQPRGTEAF